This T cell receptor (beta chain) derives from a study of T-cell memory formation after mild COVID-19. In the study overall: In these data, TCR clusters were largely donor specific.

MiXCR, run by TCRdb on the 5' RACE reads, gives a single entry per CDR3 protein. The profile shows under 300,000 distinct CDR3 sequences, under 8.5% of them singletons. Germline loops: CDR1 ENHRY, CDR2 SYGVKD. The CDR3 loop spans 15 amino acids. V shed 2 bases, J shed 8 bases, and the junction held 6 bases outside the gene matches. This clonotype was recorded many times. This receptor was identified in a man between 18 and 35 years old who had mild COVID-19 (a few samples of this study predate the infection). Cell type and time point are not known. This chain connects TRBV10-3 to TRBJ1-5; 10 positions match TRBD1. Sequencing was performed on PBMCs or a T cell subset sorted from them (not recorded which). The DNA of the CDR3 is TGTGCCATCAGTGAGAGGGGGACAGGGGTTGAGCCCCAGCATTTT. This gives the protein CAISERGTGVEPQHF.